Following are 22 T cell receptor beta chains from one sample sequenced in a study of beta chain features in type 1 diabetes. Expressed TCRB transcripts were sequenced, since all the RNA that had been isolated was reverse transcribed. Clones were sequenced by immunoSEQ multiplex PCR, and TCRdb holds only the in-frame ones, with some missing. The repertoire includes 850,000 to 900,000 clones, 15% to 20% of them detected once, and 0.02% to 0.025% sits in the top ten. The sample consisted of naive CD4+ T cells from blood. The receptors derive from a woman aged 18-35 years in good health.

This clone was seen a few times. This CDR3 reads CASSQYAGAQPQHF. DNA for the CDR3: TGCGCCAGCAGCCAATATGCGGGCGCTCAGCCCCAGCATTTT. The rearrangement joins TRBV4-3 to TRBJ1-5; D uncertain. The CDR3 runs to 14 residues. The germline gives CDR1 LGHNA, CDR2 YSLEER. V was pared by 2 bases and J by 6 bases, with 11 bases between.

The chain couples TRBV4-2 to TRBJ2-3; D perhaps matches TRBD1 (5 bases). Germline V lookup: CDR1 LGHNA, CDR2 YNFKEQ. This CDR3 is built from 14 residues. V shed 4 bases and J shed 3 bases, with 11 bases lying between them. The CDR3 loop reads CASSPKGQTDTQYF. The CDR3 DNA reads as TGTGCCAGCAGCCCGAAAGGACAAACAGATACGCAGTATTTT.

Details on this clone: Other DNA sequences from this sample encode an identical CDR3 as well. The chain recombines TRBV5-1 with TRBJ2-5, with D tentatively TRBD1 or TRBD2 (5 bases each). V lost 0 bases and J 0 bases, leaving 6 bases between the germline ends. The CDR3 is 14 residues long. Germline assignment: CDR1 SGHRS and CDR2 YFSETQ. In nucleotides, the CDR3 is TGCGCCAGCAGCTTGGGGGGGTACCAAGAGACCCAGTACTTC. Translating it yields CASSLGGYQETQYF.

This clone was picked up a small number of times. V is TRBV6-1 and J is TRBJ2-3; unclear D gene. Germline V CDR1 and CDR2: MNHNS, SASEGT. The V end was cut by 8 bases, the J end by 4 bases, with 10 bases between. The CDR3 runs to 12 residues. The CDR3: CASVGEADTQYF. The CDR3 nucleotides read TGTGCCAGCGTCGGCGAGGCAGATACGCAGTATTTT.

This clone was found a few times. DNA of the CDR3: TGTGCCAGCAGCACCCCCGGGACTAGCTTTGATACCCACGAGCAGTACTTC. Its translation is CASSTPGTSFDTHEQYF. The J gene is TRBJ2-7, the V gene TRBV7-2; TRBD2 agrees at 9 bases. J lost 5 bases, V lost 5 bases, and 16 bases had no gene match. From germline, CDR1 is SGHTA and CDR2 FQGNSA. This CDR3 has 17 residues.

The genes are TRBV2 and TRBJ2-7; 15 nucleotides match TRBD2. J was trimmed by 6 bases and V by 5 bases; bases with no gene match: 5. Germline CDR1 reads SNHLY; CDR2 reads FYNNEI. The CDR3 consists of 15 residues. The CDR3 nucleotides are TGTGCCAGCAGTCGGACTAGCGGGAGGGGAGGCGAGCAGTACTTC. Residues: CASSRTSGRGGEQYF. Based on the CDR3 plus reference TRBV2 and TRBJ2-7, the full variable domain is EPEVTQTPSHQVTQMGQEVILRCVPISNHLYFYWYRQILGQKVEFLVSFYNNEISEKSEIFDDQFSVERPDGSNFTLKIRSTKLEDSAMYFCASSRTSGRGGEQYFGPGTRLTVT.

In the case of this clone: A read error may produce the germline difference seen at one junction end. This rearrangement joins TRBV7-7 to TRBJ2-1, with D possibly matching TRBD2 (7 bases). The V gene's germline CDR1 is SSHAT and CDR2 FNYEAQ (reference sequence). The length of the CDR3 is 15 residues. The CDR3 spells CASSRTGPWEGEQFF. CDR3 DNA: TGTGCTAGCAGCAGAACAGGGCCGTGGGAGGGTGAGCAGTTCTTC.

This clone appeared a few times. The chain uses TRBV4-1 and TRBJ2-5, with 14 bases aligning to TRBD2. V lost 1 base to trimming and J lost 7 bases; unmatched junction nucleotides: 5. The CDR3 sequence is 16 residues long. Germline V gene lookup returns CDR1 MGHRA and CDR2 YSYEKL. The CDR3 is CASSQGGLAGEVTQYF. The CDR3 DNA is TGCGCCAGCAGCCAAGGGGGACTAGCGGGAGAGGTGACCCAGTACTTC.

This clone was observed a handful of times. The rearrangement links TRBV5-1 to TRBJ1-3; 7 bases are shared with TRBD1. The germline V gene encodes CDR1 SGHRS and CDR2 YFSETQ. V was pared by 2 bases and J by 0 bases, with 5 bases of the junction left unmatched. The CDR3 has 16 residues. Here the CDR3 reads CASSFGTVASGNTIYF. In DNA form, the CDR3 reads TGCGCCAGCAGCTTCGGGACAGTCGCCTCTGGAAACACCATATATTTT.

This rearrangement joins TRBV28 to TRBJ2-1, with D perhaps TRBD2 (6 bases). Germline values: CDR1 MDHEN, CDR2 SYDVKM. The CDR3 totals 15 residues. Trimming stripped 2 bases from V and 7 bases from J, with 15 bases between. This CDR3 reads CASSLSAAGKNEQFF. The CDR3 DNA follows: TGTGCCAGCAGTTTAAGCGCGGCGGGAAAGAATGAGCAGTTCTTC. Based on the CDR3 plus reference TRBV28 and TRBJ2-1, the full variable domain is DVKVTQSSRYLVKRTGEKVFLECVQDMDHENMFWYRQDPGLGLRLIYFSYDVKMKEKGDIPEGYSVSREKKERFSLILESASTNQTSMYLCASSLSAAGKNEQFFGPGTRLTVL.

The sample holds a few counts of this clone. The chain has TRBV7-9 and TRBJ1-1; D unclear. Trimming took 1 base from V and 1 from J, leaving 10 bases between them. The CDR3 consists of 15 residues. Germline CDR1 is SEHNR and CDR2 is FQNEAQ (reference sequence). Written as DNA, the CDR3 is TGTGCCAGCAGCTTAGATGGTGCAAGGAACACTGAAGCTTTCTTT. This gives the protein CASSLDGARNTEAFF.

J is TRBJ1-2 and V is TRBV28; TRBD1 matches 9 bases. CDR3 size: 14 residues. CDR1 and CDR2 (germline): MDHEN, SYDVKM. With 3 bases clipped from V and 5 bases from J, the junction kept 4 bases outside the gene matches. The CDR3 DNA is TGTGCCAGCAGTTTCCGGGGACAGGGTTATGGCTACACCTTC. It is translated as CASSFRGQGYGYTF.

This clone showed up just a few times. The V gene is TRBV7-3, the J gene TRBJ2-3, with 7 bases fitting TRBD2. The CDR3 is 14 residues long. The V gene end was trimmed by 5 bases and the J gene end by 9 bases; junction bases not matched to a gene: 11. Germline V CDR1 and CDR2: SGHTA, FQGTGA. The CDR3 protein is CASSPPGLYSTQYF. The CDR3 DNA follows: TGTGCCAGCAGCCCGCCGGGACTATACTCGACGCAGTATTTT. The full variable domain, completed using reference TRBV7-3 and TRBJ2-3, is GAGVSQTPSNKVTEKGKYVELRCDPISGHTALYWYRQSLGQGPEFLIYFQGTGAADDSGLPNDRFFAVRPEGSVSTLKIQRTERGDSAVYLCASSPPGLYSTQYFGPGTRLTVL.

This clone came up a few times. The V gene is TRBV7-2, the J gene TRBJ2-7; D is possibly TRBD1 or TRBD2 (5 bases each). Germline V lookup: CDR1 SGHTA, CDR2 FQGNSA. This CDR3 has 17 amino acids. With 4 bases removed from V and 0 bases from J, the gap between germline ends came to 19 bases. The CDR3 DNA sequence: TGTGCCAGCAGCTCCACACTTGGGACCTCTGTCTCCTACGAGCAGTACTTC. The encoded protein is CASSSTLGTSVSYEQYF.

This clone turned up a few times. The chain employs TRBV28 and TRBJ2-1, with 10 bases matching TRBD1. Germline V gives CDR1 MDHEN, CDR2 SYDVKM. The CDR3 has 17 residues. Unmatched junction bases numbered 13, after V lost 5 bases and J lost 6 bases. DNA for the CDR3: TGTGCCAGCAGTAAACGTGGTGGGACAGGGGCCCTCAATGAGCAGTTCTTC. Translation: CASSKRGGTGALNEQFF.

A few counts support this clone. V and J are TRBV5-4 and TRBJ2-1, with TRBD1 matching over 7 bases. Germline V gives CDR1 SGHNT, CDR2 YYREEE (reference sequence). CDR3 length: 14 residues. J was trimmed by 4 bases and V by 0 bases; bases with no gene match: 1. This chain's CDR3 is CASSLEGAYNEQFF. The CDR3 nucleotides read TGTGCCAGCAGCTTGGAGGGGGCGTACAATGAGCAGTTCTTC.

This clone has only a few counts. The chain couples TRBV4-1 to TRBJ2-3; D is possibly TRBD1 or TRBD2 (6 bases each). Trimming took 3 bases from V and 1 from J, leaving 17 bases between them. Per the germline V gene, CDR1 is MGHRA and CDR2 is YSYEKL. This CDR3 spans 17 amino acids. The CDR3 spells CASSQIRGAIRTDTQYF. The DNA of the CDR3 is TGCGCCAGCAGCCAGATAAGGGGGGCGATACGCACAGATACGCAGTATTTT.

J is TRBJ2-5 and V is TRBV7-2, with 11 nucleotides matching TRBD2. CDR1 and CDR2 (germline): SGHTA, FQGNSA. Trimming removed 5 bases from V and 7 bases from J; junction bases left unmatched: 6. This CDR3 is 14 amino acids long. The CDR3 sequence is CASSGYSGRGTQYF. The CDR3 nucleotides are TGTGCCAGCAGCGGATATAGCGGGAGGGGGACCCAGTACTTC.

The rearrangement uses TRBV2 and TRBJ2-6; the D call may be TRBD1 or TRBD2 (5 bases each). CDR1 and CDR2 (germline): SNHLY, FYNNEI. Deletions cut 3 bases from V and 0 bases from J, with 9 bases between. The CDR3 consists of 16 residues. The CDR3 protein is CASSEGRSSGANVLTF. The CDR3 DNA is TGTGCCAGCAGTGAGGGACGGAGCTCTGGGGCCAACGTCCTGACTTTC.

This clone was recorded a few times. V usage is TRBV6-5 and J usage is TRBJ2-3; D remains unclear. Deletions cut 4 bases from V and 4 bases from J, with 0 bases between. This CDR3 region has 10 residues. Germline CDR1 reads MNHEY; CDR2 reads SVGAGI. The CDR3, as DNA: TGTGCCAGCAGTTCAGATACGCAGTATTTT. Its translation: CASSSDTQYF.

The CDR3 loop reads CASDRDGTDTQYF. The CDR3 DNA is TGTGCCAGCGACAGGGACGGCACAGATACGCAGTATTTT. The rearrangement uses TRBV2 and TRBJ2-3, with 7 nucleotides matching TRBD1. The CDR3 length is 13 residues. Germline V gene lookup returns CDR1 SNHLY and CDR2 FYNNEI. V shed 8 bases, J shed 1 base, and the junction held 3 bases outside the gene matches.

The V and J genes are TRBV7-9 and TRBJ2-1; D may be TRBD1 or TRBD2 (6 bases each). From germline, CDR1 is SEHNR and CDR2 FQNEAQ (reference sequence). The CDR3 has 18 amino acids. V was clipped by 5 bases and J by 6 bases, with 26 bases between them. CDR3 DNA: TGTGCCAGCAGCCTCCGATTCCCTAGTAGGGGGGTGTCCAATGAGCAGTTCTTC. Translation gives CASSLRFPSRGVSNEQFF. The variable domain in full, with the rest retrieved from reference TRBV7-9 and TRBJ2-1, is DTGVSQNPRHKITKRGQNVTFRCDPISEHNRLYWYRQTLGQGPEFLTYFQNEAQLEKSRLLSDRFSAERPKGSFSTLEIQRTEQGDSAMYLCASSLRFPSRGVSNEQFFGPGTRLTVL.